Listed here are 10 T cell receptor beta chains from one sample, sequenced in a study of OX40 agonist ivuxolimab in advanced cancers. TCRdb keeps only in-frame clones here, not all; method: immunoSEQ multiplex PCR. The table lists tens of thousands of clones, roughly 80% of them singletons. The source was CD4+ or CD8+ T cells sorted from blood, collected in a trial of the OX40 agonist ivuxolimab. The receptor set was obtained from an adult with an advanced solid tumor such as melanoma, head and neck, liver or kidney cancer.

This sequence joins TRBV10-2 and TRBJ2-5; possibly TRBD1 or TRBD2 for D (7 bases each). CDR3 length: 16 residues. The V end lost 6 bases, the J end lost 2 bases, and 19 bases lay between the germline ends. Germline V gene lookup returns CDR1 WSHSY and CDR2 SAAADI. CDR3 protein: CASSRSGGGQQETQYF. As DNA, the CDR3 is TGCGCCAGCAGCCGATCAGGGGGGGGGCAACAAGAGACCCAGTACTTC.

This chain connects TRBV5-1 to TRBJ2-1, with no clear D. V gave up 3 bases and J gave up 3 bases, with 7 bases separating them. CDR1 SGHRS and CDR2 YFSETQ come from the germline V gene. The CDR3 runs to 13 residues. The CDR3 DNA reads TGCGCCAGCAGCTCGTCAAACTACAATGAGCAGTTCTTC. Amino acids: CASSSSNYNEQFF.

The gene calls are TRBV13 and TRBJ1-2; no definite D call. Per germline, CDR1 PRHDT and CDR2 FYEKMQ (reference sequence). Trimming left V 5 bases short and J 8 bases short, with 15 bases between. This CDR3 region has 13 residues. The CDR3, as DNA: TGTGCCAGCAGCCCAGGACGAGAGGGAGGCTACACCTTC. It codes for CASSPGREGGYTF.

This chain connects TRBV19 to TRBJ1-2; unclear D gene. Germline V gene lookup returns CDR1 LNHDA and CDR2 SQIVND (reference sequence). The ends were cut back, 5 bases at V and 7 bases at J, with 17 bases in the middle. The CDR3 runs 14 residues. In DNA, the CDR3 is TGTGCCAGTAGTTATTGGCAGGACTCTGGTGGCTACACCTTC. It encodes CASSYWQDSGGYTF.

The gene calls are TRBV10-3 and TRBJ1-5; D possibly corresponds to TRBD1 (5 bases). This CDR3 is built from 15 residues. The V end was cut by 6 bases, the J end by 2 bases, with 14 bases between. CDR1 and CDR2 from the germline V gene are ENHRY and SYGVKD. The CDR3 is CAISSREGGNQPQHF. CDR3 DNA sequence: TGTGCCATCAGCTCCAGGGAAGGGGGCAATCAGCCCCAGCATTTT.

The chain uses TRBV4-2 and TRBJ1-4; 8 positions match TRBD1. The CDR3 extends over 15 amino acids. V lost 1 base to trimming and J lost 8 bases; unmatched junction nucleotides: 6. Germline CDR1 reads LGHNA; CDR2 reads YNFKEQ. DNA for the CDR3: TGTGCCAGCAGCCAAGTCGACAGGGGAGGCGAAAAACTGTTTTTT. Protein product: CASSQVDRGGEKLFF.

A single count supports this clone. V is TRBV6-5 and J is TRBJ1-1; D uncertain. The CDR3 is made up of 13 amino acids. Per germline, CDR1 MNHEY and CDR2 SVGAGI. Trimming took off 2 bases at V and 3 bases at J, with 7 bases between the two ends. CDR3 bases: TGTGCCAGCAGTTACCGGGGAGACACTGAAGCTTTCTTT. Translation gives CASSYRGDTEAFF.

The chain links TRBV5-5 to TRBJ2-1, with D possibly matching TRBD1 (5 bases). V was shortened by 4 bases and J by 4 bases, with 15 bases between the two germline ends. The germline gives CDR1 SGHKS, CDR2 YYEKEE (reference sequence). There are 15 residues in the CDR3. CDR3 protein: CASSVRASGYNEQFF. CDR3 coding DNA: TGTGCCAGCAGCGTCAGGGCTAGTGGGTACAATGAGCAGTTCTTC.

The J gene is TRBJ2-2, the V gene TRBV29-1; TRBD1 might be the D (6 bases). Trimming stripped 1 base from V and 7 bases from J, with 10 bases between. This CDR3 spans 13 amino acids. Per germline, CDR1 SQVTM and CDR2 ANQGSEA. The CDR3 reads CSVEGNRDGELFF. The DNA for the CDR3 is TGCAGCGTTGAAGGGAACAGGGACGGGGAGCTGTTTTTT.

The rearrangement joins TRBV6-1 to TRBJ1-5, with D possibly being TRBD1 (5 bases). Germline assignment: CDR1 MNHNS and CDR2 SASEGT. The V and J ends lost 1 base and 1 base respectively, with 8 bases between them. The CDR3 is 15 amino acids. CDR3 sequence reads: CASSEETGSNQPQHF. As DNA, the CDR3 is TGTGCCAGCAGTGAAGAAACAGGAAGCAATCAGCCCCAGCATTTT.